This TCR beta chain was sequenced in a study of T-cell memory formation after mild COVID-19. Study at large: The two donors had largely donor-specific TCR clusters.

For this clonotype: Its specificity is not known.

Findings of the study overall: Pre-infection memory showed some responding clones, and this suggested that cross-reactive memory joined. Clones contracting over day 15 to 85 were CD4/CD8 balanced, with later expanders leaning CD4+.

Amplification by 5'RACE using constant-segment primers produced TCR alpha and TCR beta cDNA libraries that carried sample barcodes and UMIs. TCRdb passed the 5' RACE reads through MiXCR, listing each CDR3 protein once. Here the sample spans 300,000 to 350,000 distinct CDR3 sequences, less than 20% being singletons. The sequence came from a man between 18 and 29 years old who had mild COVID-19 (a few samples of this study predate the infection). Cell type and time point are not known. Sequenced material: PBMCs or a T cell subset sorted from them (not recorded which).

DNA of the CDR3: TGTGCCAGCAGCCAAGTCTATGGCGGACAGGAGAATTCACCCCTCCACTTT. This gives the protein CASSQVYGGQENSPLHF. The rearrangement links TRBV4-2 to TRBJ1-6; 7 nucleotides match TRBD1. The germline V gene has CDR1 LGHNA and CDR2 YNFKEQ. This CDR3 region has 17 residues. After removal of 1 base from V and 7 bases from J, the junction contained 10 bases not matched to a gene.